These 12 T cell receptor beta chains originate from one sample sequenced in a study of CD8+CD57+ T cells in acquired aplastic anemia. Sequencing involved patients with CD8+CD57+ cell expansion previously shown by flow cytometry. Genomic DNA, the template, was used for profiling of the TCR beta VDJ and CDR3. TCRdb redid the calling of the reads with MiXCR, one entry per CDR3 protein. Among over 150,000 distinct CDR3 sequences listed, 63% were seen once. The material sequenced was sorted CD4+, CD8+, or CD8+CD57+ T cells (not recorded which) from PBMCs. The receptors were sampled from a human donor with aplastic anemia.

This clonotype was seen more than once but under ten times. The CDR3: CASSLAVGTEAFF. CDR3 in DNA: TGTGCCAGCAGCTTAGCGGTAGGGACTGAAGCTTTCTTT. This chain uses TRBV7-2 with TRBJ1-1; the D is unclear. Germline V lookup: CDR1 SGHTA, CDR2 FQGNSA. V was cut by 0 bases and J by 5 bases, with 7 bases left in between. The CDR3 runs 13 residues.

V usage is TRBV7-9 and J usage is TRBJ2-1; possible D gene TRBD1, 6 bases. This CDR3 is built from 14 residues. The germline gives CDR1 SEHNR, CDR2 FQNEAQ (reference sequence). Trimming removed 1 base from V and 7 bases from J, with 11 bases in between. The CDR3 nucleotides read TGTGCCAGCAGCTTAGTAGAGAGGGGGAATGAGCAGTTCTTC. It codes for CASSLVERGNEQFF.

The chain uses TRBV19 and TRBJ2-3, with 15 bases identical to TRBD2. The germline V gene has CDR1 LNHDA and CDR2 SQIVND (reference sequence). This CDR3 spans 16 amino acids. The V gene end was trimmed by 4 bases and the J gene end by 3 bases; junction bases not matched to a gene: 2. Here the CDR3 DNA reads TGTGCCAGTAGTAACGGACTAGCGGGAGGGACAGATACGCAGTATTTT. Its translation is CASSNGLAGGTDTQYF.

The rearrangement uses TRBV18 and TRBJ1-1; no clear D gene. This CDR3 has 15 residues. Trimming took off 2 bases at V and 0 bases at J, with 10 bases between the two ends. Germline lookup yields CDR1 KGHSH and CDR2 LQKENI. The CDR3 bases are TGTGCCAGCTCACCAGCGTACAGTATGAACACTGAAGCTTTCTTT. Its translation is CASSPAYSMNTEAFF.

On this clonotype itself: The junction does not match germline at one end; this may be a read error. The chain has TRBV2 and TRBJ2-5; D may be TRBD2 (5 bases). Germline CDR1 SNHLY, CDR2 FYNNEI. This CDR3 is 12 amino acids long. The CDR3 DNA is TGTGCCGGCAGTCTTGGAGGAGAGACCCAGTACTTC. Translated: CAGSLGGETQYF. The entire variable domain, with the rest obtained from reference TRBV2 and TRBJ2-5, is as follows: EPEVTQTPSHQVTQMGQEVILRCVPISNHLYFYWYRQILGQKVEFLVSFYNNEISEKSEIFDDQFSVERPDGSNFTLKIRSTKLEDSAMYFCAGSLGGETQYFGPGTRLLVL.

The table lists this clonotype with a few counts. This rearrangement joins TRBV20-1 to TRBJ1-6; D gene uncertain. CDR1 and CDR2 from the germline V gene are DFQATT and SNEGSKA (reference sequence). Deletions cut 1 base from V and 10 bases from J, with 11 bases between. The CDR3 loop spans 13 amino acids. Written as DNA, the CDR3 is TGCAGTGCTAGAGCTACCGCTGAATCACCCCTCCACTTT. Translation: CSARATAESPLHF.

The chain joins TRBV7-9 to TRBJ1-1, with D possibly TRBD1 on 5 matching bases. Germline V CDR1 and CDR2: SEHNR, FQNEAQ (reference sequence). V lost 1 base and J lost 4, with 13 bases in between. This CDR3 is built from 15 residues. For the CDR3, the DNA is TGTGCCAGCAGCTTAGGATGGGGCAGAGGCACTGAAGCTTTCTTT. Its translation: CASSLGWGRGTEAFF.

This chain links TRBV20-1 with TRBJ2-3, with D possibly being TRBD2 (5 bases). Germline V CDR1 and CDR2: DFQATT, SNEGSKA (reference sequence). Trimming stripped 2 bases from V and 4 bases from J, with 10 bases between. The CDR3 is 13 residues long. CDR3 nucleotide sequence: TGCAGTGCTAGACGCCTAGCTCCAGATACGCAGTATTTT. This encodes CSARRLAPDTQYF.

A single count supports this clonotype. Since a much larger clone is just one base distant, this may be a read error. The chain carries TRBV4-3 and TRBJ1-4; D is possibly TRBD1 (6 bases). CDR1 is LGHNA and CDR2 is YSLEER in the germline V gene. This CDR3 is 12 amino acids long. The CDR3 DNA follows: TGCGCCAGCGGCCAAGTGGGGGGGGGCCCCTTCTTT. This translates into CASGQVGGGPFF.

This chain connects TRBV7-3 to TRBJ2-1; D not certain. V was cut by 5 bases and J by 6 bases, with 11 bases left in between. CDR3 length: 13 amino acids. Germline values: CDR1 SGHTA, CDR2 FQGTGA. Here the CDR3 DNA reads TGTGCCAGCAGCCCCCGACTGCCCAATGAGCAGTTCTTC. As protein: CASSPRLPNEQFF. Filled out from reference TRBV7-3 and TRBJ2-1, the complete variable domain reads GAGVSQTPSNKVTEKGKYVELRCDPISGHTALYWYRQSLGQGPEFLIYFQGTGAADDSGLPNDRFFAVRPEGSVSTLKIQRTERGDSAVYLCASSPRLPNEQFFGPGTRLTVL.

As concerns this clonotype: Just one base apart from a much larger clone, this may be a read error. Here the CDR3 reads CASSQGDRGDQPQHF. CDR3 sequence (DNA): TGTGCCAGCAGCCAAGGCGACAGGGGAGATCAGCCCCAGCATTTT. The chain carries TRBV9 and TRBJ1-5; 8 positions match TRBD1. V shed 4 bases, J shed 5 bases, and the junction held 8 bases outside the gene matches. The germline CDR1 and CDR2 sequences are SGDLS and YYNGEE. CDR3 length: 15 amino acids.

The V and J genes are TRBV7-2 and TRBJ1-1, with TRBD1 identical over 10 bases. This CDR3 comprises 16 residues. Germline lookup yields CDR1 SGHTA and CDR2 FQGNSA. Trimming took 2 bases from V and 5 from J; bases not matched to a gene: 8. CDR3 coding DNA: TGTGCCAGCAGCTTACAACGGACAGGGGGTGGTACTGAAGCTTTCTTT. It is translated as CASSLQRTGGGTEAFF.